These 21 T cell receptor beta chains were all obtained from the same sample, sequenced in a study of cytomegalovirus exposure and HLA in healthy donors. Some clones are missing from TCRdb's copy, which holds only in-frame ones; the method was immunoSEQ multiplex PCR. In the table there are approximately 160,000 clones, 75% to 95% of which are singletons. Input material: PBMCs. These receptors came from a woman younger than 35 in good health and CMV-seropositive.

The chain carries TRBV5-8 and TRBJ1-6; TRBD1 agrees at 10 bases. Germline-derived CDR1 and CDR2 are SGHTS and YDEGEE. V shed 5 bases and J 5 bases; nucleotides not matched to a gene: 4. This CDR3 is 15 amino acids long. As DNA, the CDR3 is TGTGCCAGCAGACAGACAGGGGGCAATAATTCACCCCTCCACTTT. Translation: CASRQTGGNNSPLHF.

The table lists this clone with a few counts. The genes are TRBV5-4 and TRBJ2-2, with D maybe TRBD1 (6 bases). V lost 6 bases, J lost 2 bases, and 14 bases lay in between. Germline CDR1 SGHNT, CDR2 YYREEE (reference sequence). This CDR3 is built from 15 residues. CDR3 coding DNA: TGTGCCAGCACCTTTACAGGGCTAAACACCGGGGAGCTGTTTTTT. Protein sequence: CASTFTGLNTGELFF.

This clone came up a few times. The chain uses TRBV9 and TRBJ2-3; possibly TRBD1 for D (5 bases). V shed 2 bases and J shed 1 base, with 11 bases lying between them. CDR3 length equals 15 residues. The V gene's germline CDR1 is SGDLS and CDR2 YYNGEE. The CDR3 DNA reads TGTGCCAGCAGCGTCGGGCAGGGCGGCACAGATACGCAGTATTTT. This translates into CASSVGQGGTDTQYF.

This clone was detected only a few times. The chain joins TRBV5-1 to TRBJ1-5; D remains ambiguous. Trimming removed 4 bases at V and 0 bases at J, with 11 bases between. There are 15 residues in the CDR3. Germline V gene data show CDR1 as SGHRS and CDR2 as YFSETQ. CDR3 sequence (DNA): TGCGCCAGCAGCCCCGGGATTCATAGCAATCAGCCCCAGCATTTT. It encodes CASSPGIHSNQPQHF.

The chain joins TRBV6-5 to TRBJ1-2; 8 nucleotides align to TRBD1. There are 15 residues in the CDR3. Unmatched junction bases numbered 13, after V lost 4 bases and J lost 9 bases. Germline lookup yields CDR1 MNHEY and CDR2 SVGAGI. This CDR3 reads CASSSSFWTGLSYTF. The DNA of the CDR3 is TGTGCCAGCAGTTCTAGCTTCTGGACAGGGTTGAGCTACACCTTC.

The chain joins TRBV7-9 to TRBJ1-1; 8 positions agree with TRBD1. The germline gives CDR1 SEHNR, CDR2 FQNEAQ (reference sequence). CDR3 length: 16 residues. J gave up 4 bases and V 4 bases, and 11 bases lay outside the gene matches. The chain's CDR3 is CASSSYLRTGSTEAFF. As DNA, the CDR3 is TGTGCCAGCAGCTCTTACTTACGGACAGGGAGCACTGAAGCTTTCTTT. Looking up the rest from reference TRBV7-9 and TRBJ1-1 gives the full variable domain: DTGVSQNPRHKITKRGQNVTFRCDPISEHNRLYWYRQTLGQGPEFLTYFQNEAQLEKSRLLSDRFSAERPKGSFSTLEIQRTEQGDSAMYLCASSSYLRTGSTEAFFGQGTRLTVV.

The V and J genes are TRBV19 and TRBJ2-4; perhaps TRBD2 as D (6 bases). The CDR3 covers 16 residues. V was trimmed by 7 bases and J by 9 bases, leaving 25 bases between them. Germline V gives CDR1 LNHDA, CDR2 SQIVND (reference sequence). CDR3 DNA: TGTGCCAGTACGGTCAATAGCGGTTCCTTCGGCGCCATTCAGTACTTC. This codes for CASTVNSGSFGAIQYF.

The chain combines TRBV2 with TRBJ2-7, with 7 bases lining up with TRBD1. The CDR3 spans 13 residues. The V and J ends lost 5 bases and 5 bases, in that order; junction bases with no gene match: 6. CDR1 SNHLY and CDR2 FYNNEI come from the germline V gene. CDR3 nucleotides: TGTGCCAGCAGTAAAAGACAGGGAAACGAGCAGTACTTC. This translates into CASSKRQGNEQYF. The whole variable domain, remainder taken from reference TRBV2 and TRBJ2-7, is EPEVTQTPSHQVTQMGQEVILRCVPISNHLYFYWYRQILGQKVEFLVSFYNNEISEKSEIFDDQFSVERPDGSNFTLKIRSTKLEDSAMYFCASSKRQGNEQYFGPGTRLTVT.

This sequence joins TRBV5-1 and TRBJ2-7, with D possibly being TRBD1 (6 bases). This CDR3 contains 12 residues. Deletions cut 4 bases from V and 3 bases from J, with 8 bases between. The germline gives CDR1 SGHRS, CDR2 YFSETQ. CDR3 nucleotides: TGCGCCAGCAGCCCGGACAGCTACGAGCAGTACTTC. Its protein product is CASSPDSYEQYF.

CDR3 bases: TGTGCCAGCAGCCCGCGTCCGGGACAGCCTAATTCCTACACCATATATTTT. Its translation: CASSPRPGQPNSYTIYF. This chain uses TRBV11-2 with TRBJ1-3; 7 bases are a match to TRBD1. The CDR3 contains 17 residues. The junction had 18 bases not matched to a gene; V was cut back by 5 bases and J by 8 bases. Germline V gene sequence: CDR1 SGHAT, CDR2 FQNNGV. Full variable domain (missing parts from reference TRBV11-2 and TRBJ1-3): EAGVAQSPRYKIIEKRQSVAFWCNPISGHATLYWYQQILGQGPKLLIQFQNNGVVDDSQLPKDRFSAERLKGVDSTLKIQPAKLEDSAVYLCASSPRPGQPNSYTIYFGEGSWLTVV.

The rearrangement uses TRBV7-9 and TRBJ2-3; TRBD2 matches at 9 bases. This CDR3 is 18 amino acids long. Germline lookup yields CDR1 SEHNR and CDR2 FQNEAQ (reference sequence). V shed 5 bases and J 4 bases; nucleotides not matched to a gene: 16. The CDR3 DNA is TGTGCCAGCAGCCTACCCCCGGGCTATAGCGGGAGCGCAGATACGCAGTATTTT. This codes for CASSLPPGYSGSADTQYF.

This chain connects TRBV4-1 to TRBJ1-5, with D possibly TRBD1 on 5 matching bases. Germline CDR1 MGHRA, CDR2 YSYEKL. The CDR3 totals 16 residues. V lost 1 base and J 0 bases, leaving 10 bases between the germline ends. The CDR3 loop is CASSQVDSYSNQPQHF. The CDR3 DNA reads as TGCGCCAGCAGCCAAGTCGACAGTTATAGCAATCAGCCCCAGCATTTT.

J is TRBJ2-7 and V is TRBV27; 7 bases align to TRBD2. The germline gives CDR1 MNHEY, CDR2 SMNVEV (reference sequence). The length of the CDR3 is 15 residues. Trimming took 3 bases from V and 0 from J; bases not matched to a gene: 5. The CDR3 loop is CASSFGGKSSYEQYF. CDR3 in DNA: TGTGCCAGCAGTTTCGGGGGGAAGAGCTCCTACGAGCAGTACTTC.

This sequence joins TRBV7-2 and TRBJ2-3; D is perhaps TRBD1 (6 bases). V lost 5 bases and J 1 base, leaving 16 bases between the germline ends. The length of the CDR3 is 16 residues. Germline V gene data show CDR1 as SGHTA and CDR2 as FQGNSA. The CDR3 nucleotides read TGTGCCAGCAGCCCAAGGGGCAGGACAGGCACAGATACGCAGTATTTT. It specifies CASSPRGRTGTDTQYF.

The count of this clone is one. The chain uses TRBV5-6 and TRBJ1-2, with D tentatively TRBD1 (6 bases). V shed 6 bases and J shed 10 bases, with 28 bases lying between them. Germline values: CDR1 SGHDT, CDR2 YYEEEE. The CDR3 covers 16 residues. CDR3 in DNA: TGTGCCAGCACCCTCCACGGCGACAGGCGGCCTTGGACCTACACCTTC. Its protein product is CASTLHGDRRPWTYTF.

The J gene is TRBJ2-7, the V gene TRBV5-1, with D tentatively TRBD1 (5 bases). Germline CDR1 reads SGHRS; CDR2 reads YFSETQ. The germline V and J ends were trimmed by 2 bases and 3 bases, with 15 bases remaining between them. The CDR3 contains 15 residues. In nucleotides, the CDR3 is TGCGCCAGCAGCTTCTCCCGACAGCCGAACTACGAGCAGTACTTC. Translation: CASSFSRQPNYEQYF. Drawing the rest from reference TRBV5-1 and TRBJ2-7, the complete variable domain is KAGVTQTPRYLIKTRGQQVTLSCSPISGHRSVSWYQQTPGQGLQFLFEYFSETQRNKGNFPGRFSGRQFSNSRSEMNVSTLELGDSALYLCASSFSRQPNYEQYFGPGTRLTVT.

The chain joins TRBV14 to TRBJ2-5; 7 bases align to TRBD2. This CDR3 spans 16 amino acids. V lost 4 bases and J lost 5; bases outside the gene matches: 13. Germline assignment: CDR1 SGHDN and CDR2 FVKESK. The CDR3 sequence: CASSLRLGAGEETQYF. DNA of the CDR3: TGTGCCAGCAGCCTTCGTCTCGGGGCGGGGGAGGAGACCCAGTACTTC.

This rearrangement joins TRBV7-5 to TRBJ1-5; the table calls TRBD1, which could not be checked here. TRBV7-5 is deemed a pseudogene. This CDR3 comprises 16 residues. In DNA form, the CDR3 reads TGTGTCAGAAGCTCACAGACAGACAGGAACTATCAGCCCCAGCATTTT. Translation: CVRSSQTDRNYQPQHF.

This chain links TRBV2 with TRBJ2-1, with TRBD2 matching 14 bases. V gave up 5 bases and J gave up 7 bases; unmatched junction bases: 7. The CDR3 runs to 16 residues. Per germline, CDR1 SNHLY and CDR2 FYNNEI. CDR3 in DNA: TGTGCCAGCAGTTACCTGGGGACTAGCGGGAGAAATGAGCAGTTCTTC. Its protein is CASSYLGTSGRNEQFF.

The V gene is TRBV6-1, the J gene TRBJ2-7, with D hard to call. V dropped 6 bases and J dropped 3 bases, with 12 bases sitting between them. Germline V lookup: CDR1 MNHNS, CDR2 SASEGT. The CDR3 totals 13 residues. CDR3 nucleotide sequence: TGTGCCAGCAGGATAGGCCAGGACTACGAGCAGTACTTC. Its protein product is CASRIGQDYEQYF.

The chain carries TRBV5-4 and TRBJ2-5; D may be TRBD2 (6 bases). The germline V and J ends were trimmed by 5 bases and 1 base, with 9 bases remaining between them. Germline values: CDR1 SGHNT, CDR2 YYREEE (reference sequence). This CDR3 region has 13 residues. In nucleotides, the CDR3 is TGTGCCAGCAGTCTGACTAGCCAAGAGACCCAGTACTTC. This encodes CASSLTSQETQYF.